A single T cell receptor beta chain is shown here with its context. The clone's antigen remains unknown. No much larger clone is present one base from it, and per-base qualities are unavailable. The collaborating institutions used their own protocols to collect whole blood in K2EDTA tubes. For TCRbeta analysis, collaborators shipped samples as frozen whole blood, isolated PBMCs, or DNA extracted from either of those sample types. This entry is derived from a study of blood T cell repertoires in COVID-19 (dated by TCRdb to 2018 to 2020). For the study in its entirety: Samples from collaborators originated in the United States, Italy and Spain and spanned both the acute and convalescent phases of COVID-19. The material from the prospective study consisted of cDNA or gDNA derived from T cells, B-cell-depleted T cells, or PBMCs. The dataset comprised deeply sampled blood TCRbeta repertoires from subjects exposed to, actively infected with, or recovered from COVID-19. The repertoires were made available in a free public database intended to serve as a resource for research on the immune response to SARS-CoV-2. Samples were obtained from the ongoing ImmuneRACE study (first 160 participants) and from roughly 1,300 subjects provided by 6 global collaborators. Nearly every sample came with metadata listing a de-identified subject ID, COVID-19 status, age in years and sex. Where HLA class I and class II types were available, the types were taken from metadata supplied by the sample provider, not from assay-based typing. What the work shows at the level of the full study, not this receptor alone: The amount of clinical and demographic metadata varied by source and participant and was provided uncurated.

TCRbeta CDR3 regions were amplified from genomic DNA by means of the immunoSEQ Assay, a bias-controlled multiplex PCR. The original pipeline was this. The number of nucleated cells in each sample was estimated by amplification of reference gene primers within the assay. To quantify the absolute abundance of each unique TCRbeta CDR3 rearrangement, sequence reads were collapsed and filtered. For each sample, productive Simpson clonality was calculated as the square root of Simpson's diversity index across productive rearrangements. TCRdb re-hosts the immuneACCESS table, in-frame sequences only. Its copies lack some clones; in the studies checked, an unresolved V gene accounts for under half of them, and the cause for the rest is not known. The DNA was the basis for D and trimming; V, J and clone size are from that table. Across this sample there are fewer than 75,000 clones, with 80% to 95% seen only once. Approximately 4.2% of the sample lies in the top ten.

V drops 3 bases and J drops 4 bases, leaving 12 bases in between. From the germline V gene, CDR1 is KGHSH and CDR2 is LQKENI. From the cysteine through the phenylalanine, the CDR3 covers 14 amino acids. Only the CDR3 part of the read is kept: 42 bases, read in frame from the first base. This sequence was found in a man aged 50 or older with active COVID-19. The chain was built from TRBV18 and TRBJ1-1; a tentative D match to TRBD1 spans 6 bases. The sample was peripheral blood. The CDR3 protein sequence reads: CASSPDRFVTEAFF. The nucleotide sequence reads as follows: TGTGCCAGCTCACCCGACAGGTTTGTCACTGAAGCTTTCTTT.